This T cell receptor (beta chain) came from a study of blood T cell repertoires in COVID-19. Whole-study context: Some COVID-19 samples were acute and others convalescent; all came from the United States, Italy and Spain.

The protocol was immunoSEQ multiplex PCR, while the TCRdb copy is restricted to in-frame clones and leaves out a portion. This repertoire shows roughly 29,000 clones, roughly 83% found once; its top ten account for 9% to 10%. Germline CDR1 LGHNA, CDR2 YNFKEQ. V was pared by 1 base and J by 10 bases, with 4 bases of the junction left unmatched. The CDR3 spans 13 residues. What was sequenced was peripheral blood. The receptor was derived from an elderly man with active COVID-19. The chain carries TRBV4-2 and TRBJ2-1; 7 bases line up with TRBD2. CDR3 residues: CASSQGGGDEQFF. In DNA, the CDR3 is TGTGCCAGCAGCCAAGGCGGGGGTGACGAGCAGTTCTTC.